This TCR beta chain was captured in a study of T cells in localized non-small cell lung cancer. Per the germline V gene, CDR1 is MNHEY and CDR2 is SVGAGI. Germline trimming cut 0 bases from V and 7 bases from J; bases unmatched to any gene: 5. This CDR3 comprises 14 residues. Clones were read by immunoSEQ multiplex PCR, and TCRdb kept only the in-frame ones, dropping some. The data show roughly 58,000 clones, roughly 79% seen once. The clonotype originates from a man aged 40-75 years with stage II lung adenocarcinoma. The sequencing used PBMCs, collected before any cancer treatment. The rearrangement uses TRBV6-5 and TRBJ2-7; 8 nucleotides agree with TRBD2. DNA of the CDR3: TGTGCCAGCAGTTACTCAGCGGGAGTGGAAGAGCAGTACTTC. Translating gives CASSYSAGVEEQYF.